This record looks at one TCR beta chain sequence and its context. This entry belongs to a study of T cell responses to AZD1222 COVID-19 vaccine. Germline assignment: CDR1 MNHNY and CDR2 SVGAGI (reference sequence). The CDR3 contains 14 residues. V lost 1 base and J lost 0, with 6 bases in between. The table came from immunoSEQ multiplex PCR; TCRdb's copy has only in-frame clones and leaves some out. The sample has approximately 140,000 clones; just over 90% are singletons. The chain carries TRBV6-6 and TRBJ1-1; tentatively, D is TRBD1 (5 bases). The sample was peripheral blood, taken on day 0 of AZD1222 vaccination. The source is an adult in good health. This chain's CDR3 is CASSYLGVNTEAFF. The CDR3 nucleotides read TGTGCCAGCAGTTACTTGGGGGTGAACACTGAAGCTTTCTTT.